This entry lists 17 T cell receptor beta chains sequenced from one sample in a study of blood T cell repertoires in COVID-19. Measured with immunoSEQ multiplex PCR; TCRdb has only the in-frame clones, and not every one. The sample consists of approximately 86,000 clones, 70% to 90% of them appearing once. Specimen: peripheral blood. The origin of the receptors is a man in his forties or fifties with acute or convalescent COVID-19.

CDR3 in DNA: TGTGCCAGCTCACCTCAGGGACAGAGTAATGAAAAACTGTTTTTT. It yields the protein CASSPQGQSNEKLFF. The rearrangement joins TRBV18 to TRBJ1-4; 7 nucleotides agree with TRBD1. From germline, CDR1 is KGHSH and CDR2 LQKENI. The CDR3 runs 15 residues. With 3 bases clipped from V and 4 bases from J, the junction kept 5 bases outside the gene matches.

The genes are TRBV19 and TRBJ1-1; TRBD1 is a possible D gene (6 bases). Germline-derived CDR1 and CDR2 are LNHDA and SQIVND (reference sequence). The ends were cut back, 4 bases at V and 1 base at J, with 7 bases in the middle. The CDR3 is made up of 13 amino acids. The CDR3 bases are TGTGCCAGTAGTAAACAGGGGAACACTGAAGCTTTCTTT. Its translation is CASSKQGNTEAFF.

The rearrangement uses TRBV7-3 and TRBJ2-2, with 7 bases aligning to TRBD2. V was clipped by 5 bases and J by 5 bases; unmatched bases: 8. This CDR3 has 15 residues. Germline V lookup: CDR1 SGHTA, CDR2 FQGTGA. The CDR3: CASSPLGGETGELFF. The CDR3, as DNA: TGTGCCAGCAGCCCTCTGGGAGGGGAAACCGGGGAGCTGTTTTTT.

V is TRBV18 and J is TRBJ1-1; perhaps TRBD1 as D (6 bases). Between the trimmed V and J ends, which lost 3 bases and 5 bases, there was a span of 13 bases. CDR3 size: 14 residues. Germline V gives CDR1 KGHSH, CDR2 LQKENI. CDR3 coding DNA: TGTGCCAGCTCACCTTATAAAGGGGGTACTGAAGCTTTCTTT. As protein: CASSPYKGGTEAFF.

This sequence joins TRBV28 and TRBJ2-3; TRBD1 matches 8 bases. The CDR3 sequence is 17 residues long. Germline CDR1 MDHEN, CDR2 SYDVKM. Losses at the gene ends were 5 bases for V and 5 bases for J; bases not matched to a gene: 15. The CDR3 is CASSPSRGQGSQDTQYF. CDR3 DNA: TGTGCCAGCAGTCCCTCTCGTGGACAGGGAAGTCAAGATACGCAGTATTTT.

CDR3 nucleotide sequence: TGTGCCAGCAGCTCAGGACCGGGACTCCCAGAGACCCAGTACTTC. Translation gives CASSSGPGLPETQYF. The chain carries TRBV7-9 and TRBJ2-5; D possibly corresponds to TRBD2 (6 bases). V gave up 4 bases and J gave up 4 bases, with 16 bases separating them. The CDR3 loop spans 15 amino acids. Germline values: CDR1 SEHNR, CDR2 FQNEAQ (reference sequence).

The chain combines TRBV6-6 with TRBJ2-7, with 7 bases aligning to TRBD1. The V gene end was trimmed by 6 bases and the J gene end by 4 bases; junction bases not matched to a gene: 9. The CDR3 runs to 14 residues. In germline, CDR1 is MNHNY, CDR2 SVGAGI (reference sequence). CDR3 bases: TGTGCCAGCAGACAGACAGGGCCGCGGTACGAGCAGTACTTC. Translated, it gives CASRQTGPRYEQYF.

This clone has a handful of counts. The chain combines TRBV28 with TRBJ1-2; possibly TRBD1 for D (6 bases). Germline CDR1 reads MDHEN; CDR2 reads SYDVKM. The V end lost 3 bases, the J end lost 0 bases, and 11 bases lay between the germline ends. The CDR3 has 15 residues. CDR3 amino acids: CASSFRGSTNYGYTF. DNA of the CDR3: TGTGCCAGCAGTTTTAGGGGGAGTACTAACTATGGCTACACCTTC.

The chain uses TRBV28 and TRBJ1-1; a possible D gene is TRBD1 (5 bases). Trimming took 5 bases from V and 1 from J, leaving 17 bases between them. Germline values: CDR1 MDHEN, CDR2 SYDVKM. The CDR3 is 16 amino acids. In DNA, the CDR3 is TGTGCCAGCAGTGAACCGCGGGGCGCGGGGAACACTGAAGCTTTCTTT. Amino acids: CASSEPRGAGNTEAFF. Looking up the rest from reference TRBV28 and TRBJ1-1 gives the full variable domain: DVKVTQSSRYLVKRTGEKVFLECVQDMDHENMFWYRQDPGLGLRLIYFSYDVKMKEKGDIPEGYSVSREKKERFSLILESASTNQTSMYLCASSEPRGAGNTEAFFGQGTRLTVV.

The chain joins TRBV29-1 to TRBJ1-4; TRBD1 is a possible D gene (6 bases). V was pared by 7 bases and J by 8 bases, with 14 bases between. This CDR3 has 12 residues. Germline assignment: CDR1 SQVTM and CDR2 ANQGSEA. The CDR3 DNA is TGCAGCGCCCAGGGGTGGGGGGAAAAACTGTTTTTT. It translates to CSAQGWGEKLFF.

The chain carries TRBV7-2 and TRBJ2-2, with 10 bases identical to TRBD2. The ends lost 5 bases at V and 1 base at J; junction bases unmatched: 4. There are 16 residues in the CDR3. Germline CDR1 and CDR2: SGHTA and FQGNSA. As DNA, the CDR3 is TGTGCCAGCAGCCCCATAGCGGGGGGGAACACCGGGGAGCTGTTTTTT. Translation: CASSPIAGGNTGELFF.

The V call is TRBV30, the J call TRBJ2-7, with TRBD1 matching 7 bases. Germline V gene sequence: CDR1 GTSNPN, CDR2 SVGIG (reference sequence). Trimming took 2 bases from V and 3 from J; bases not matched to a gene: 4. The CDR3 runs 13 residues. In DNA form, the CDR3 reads TGTGCCTGGAGTCCAGGGGGAAACTACGAGCAGTACGTC. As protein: CAWSPGGNYEQYV.

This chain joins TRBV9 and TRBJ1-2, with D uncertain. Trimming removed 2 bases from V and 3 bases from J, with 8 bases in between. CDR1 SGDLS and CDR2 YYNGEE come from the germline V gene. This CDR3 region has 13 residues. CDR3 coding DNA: TGTGCCAGCAGCGTCGATCAGGACTATGGCTACACCTTC. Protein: CASSVDQDYGYTF.

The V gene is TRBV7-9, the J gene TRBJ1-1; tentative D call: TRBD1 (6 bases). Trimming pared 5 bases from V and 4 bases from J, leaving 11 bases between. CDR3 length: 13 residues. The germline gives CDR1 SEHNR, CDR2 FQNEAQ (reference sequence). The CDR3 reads CASSTRQATEAFF. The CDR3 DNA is TGTGCCAGCAGCACCCGACAGGCCACTGAAGCTTTCTTT.

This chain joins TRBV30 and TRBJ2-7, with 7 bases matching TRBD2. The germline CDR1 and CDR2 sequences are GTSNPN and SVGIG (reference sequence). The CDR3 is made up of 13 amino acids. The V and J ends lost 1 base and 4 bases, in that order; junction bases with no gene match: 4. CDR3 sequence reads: CAWSGGGAYEQYF. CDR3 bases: TGTGCCTGGAGTGGGGGAGGGGCGTACGAGCAGTACTTC.

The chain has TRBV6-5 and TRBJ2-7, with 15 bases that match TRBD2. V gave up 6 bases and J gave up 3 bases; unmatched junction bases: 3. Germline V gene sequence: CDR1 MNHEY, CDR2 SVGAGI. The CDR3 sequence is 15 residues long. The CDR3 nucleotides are TGTGCCAGCAGCCGGGGACTAGCGGGGGGCTACGAGCAGTACGTC. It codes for CASSRGLAGGYEQYV.

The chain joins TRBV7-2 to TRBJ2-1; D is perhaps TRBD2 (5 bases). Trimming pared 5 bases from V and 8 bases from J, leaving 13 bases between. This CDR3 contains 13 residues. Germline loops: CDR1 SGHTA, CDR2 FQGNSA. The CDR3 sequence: CASSPRTRDEQFF. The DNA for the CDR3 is TGTGCCAGCAGCCCCCGAACTAGGGATGAGCAGTTCTTC.